This record concerns one T cell receptor (beta chain) sequence. Its recognized antigen is unknown. The sample holds no much larger clone one base away, and base qualities are not on file. Library prep was done by 5' RACE. Reads for this sample came from an Illumina HiSeq 2500. A second roughly 6 to 12 cycle PCR used a sample-barcoded 5' primer and a J-beta primer mix. A template-switch 5' adaptor carrying 12 random nucleotides introduced a unique molecular identifier onto each TCR beta cDNA molecule. Each sample yielded at least 2.5 million CDR3-containing paired-end reads. First-strand cDNA synthesis was performed from all RNA using the Mint cDNA synthesis kit, with priming by a TRBC-specific oligonucleotide. After uracil-DNA glycosylase treatment, a first 18-cycle PCR used universal primers M1SS and BC2_uni_R on all cDNA. For the original study's pipeline: Each sample was normalized by randomly selecting 1 million high-quality reads, each carrying a distinct molecular identifier. Instead of being binned into consensus sequences, reads with shared molecular identifiers were discarded. CDR3 identification, clonotype clustering and error correction used MiTCR with a Q25 quality threshold and the strictest error-elimination algorithm. A nonparametric unseen species model with Euler transformation was used to estimate a lower bound on total TCR beta diversity. The public reads were reprocessed in TCRdb via fastp at Q25 and MiXCR, keeping in-frame beta chains. Duplicate CDR3 protein sequences are folded into a single record with the most common DNA and genes. The V and J calls were determined by TCRdb, not by the authors. The sample table records 750,000 to 950,000 distinct CDR3 sequences; roughly 50% of these occur just once. Clones ranked in the top ten supply 40% to 50% of the sample.

The donors were roughly 38 Caucasian individuals from Russia, aged roughly 6 to 100 years, who were systemically healthy. About 9.8 milliliters of peripheral blood were drawn from each donor into EDTA-treated Vacutainer tubes. Ficoll-Paque density-gradient centrifugation was used to isolate PBMCs, with at least 7 million per sample. Total RNA, at least 6 micrograms per sample, was extracted from PBMCs with Trizol reagent. The percentages of naive CD45RAhigh/CD27high T cells were determined by flow cytometry on a PBMC aliquot from every donor. The data were obtained in a study of blood T cells in healthy people across ages (dated by TCRdb to between 2015 and 2017). Background on the whole study: In model experiments, template switching captured roughly one uniquely barcoded TCR beta cDNA molecule for every two T cells. The study measured age-related changes in TCR beta repertoire diversity using deep sequencing normalized with unique cDNA molecular identifiers. The donors were split into four age groups: young (average 16 years), middle-aged (about 40), aged (approximately 59) and long-lived (approximately 89). To avoid experimental bias, donors of different ages were spread randomly across the sequencing lanes. For two donors (one aged 18 to 29 and one aged 80 or older), the study analyzed two additional independent replicas of 1 million unique cDNA reads from the same blood draw.

V is reduced by 6 bases and J by 0 bases, leaving a spacing of 18 bases between them. Its CDR3 holds 16 amino acids, cysteine through phenylalanine. The read is trimmed to its CDR3 DNA, 48 bases read in frame from base 1. The germline V gene supplies CDR1 SGHRS and CDR2 YFSETQ. Broad study findings and their caveats: Total diversity estimates from one million sequenced T cells were considered lower bounds and underestimates. Compared with the aged group, more naive CD4+ T cells, fewer expanded clones and increased TCR diversity were shown by the long-lived group, suggesting age selection. Observed TCR beta diversity per million T cells fell roughly linearly with age, and a significant reduction was already apparent by age roughly 40. There was a strong correlation between observed TCR beta diversity and the percentage of naive T cells measured by flow cytometry. Because profiling used bulk unsorted PBMCs, naive and antigen-experienced compartments could not be compared conclusively. Because the CMV infection status of the donors was unknown, age-related changes in expanded clonotypes may potentially have been confounded.

This sequence originates from a man aged 80 or over in good health. Recombination linked TRBV5-1 to TRBJ2-5; tentative D gene TRBD1, with 5 bases matching. What was sequenced was blood. The DNA sequence reads TGCGCCAGCACCGGTATGGGGCTGACGTACCAAGAGACCCAGTACTTC. This encodes CASTGMGLTYQETQYF.